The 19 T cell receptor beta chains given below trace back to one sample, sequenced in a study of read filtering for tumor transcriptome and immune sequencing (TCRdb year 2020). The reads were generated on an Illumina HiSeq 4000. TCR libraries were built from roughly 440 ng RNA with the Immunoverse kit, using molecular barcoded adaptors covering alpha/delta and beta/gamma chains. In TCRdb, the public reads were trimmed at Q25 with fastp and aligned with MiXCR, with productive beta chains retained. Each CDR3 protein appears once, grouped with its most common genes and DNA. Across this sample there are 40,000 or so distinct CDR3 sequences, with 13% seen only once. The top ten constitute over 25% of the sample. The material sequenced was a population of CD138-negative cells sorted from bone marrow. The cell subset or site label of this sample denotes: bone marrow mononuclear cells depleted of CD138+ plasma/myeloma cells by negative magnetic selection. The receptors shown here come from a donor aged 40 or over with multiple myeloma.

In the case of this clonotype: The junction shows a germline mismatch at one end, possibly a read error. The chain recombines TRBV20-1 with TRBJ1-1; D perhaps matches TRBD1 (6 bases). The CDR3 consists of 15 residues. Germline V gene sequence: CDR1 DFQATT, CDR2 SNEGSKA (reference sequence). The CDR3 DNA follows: TGCAGTGCTAGGGACAGTAGGGGTAGGGACACTGAGGCTCTCTTT. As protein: CSARDSRGRDTEALF.

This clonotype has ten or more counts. The CDR3 protein is CASSSWTGGDEQYF. CDR3 coding DNA: TGCGCCAGCAGCTCATGGACAGGGGGCGACGAGCAGTACTTC. The chain uses TRBV5-1 and TRBJ2-7, with 11 bases fitting TRBD1. Trimming took 3 bases from V and 5 from J; bases not matched to a gene: 4. CDR3 size: 14 residues. Germline values: CDR1 SGHRS, CDR2 YFSETQ.

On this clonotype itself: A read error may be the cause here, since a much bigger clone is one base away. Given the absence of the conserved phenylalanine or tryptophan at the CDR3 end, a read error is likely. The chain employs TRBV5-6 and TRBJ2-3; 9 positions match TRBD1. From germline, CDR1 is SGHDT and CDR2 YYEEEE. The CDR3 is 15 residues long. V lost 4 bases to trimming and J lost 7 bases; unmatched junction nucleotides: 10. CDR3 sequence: CASSPAGTGKYTQYL. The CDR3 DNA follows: TGTGCCAGCAGCCCCGCCGGGACAGGGAAGTATACGCAGTATCTT.

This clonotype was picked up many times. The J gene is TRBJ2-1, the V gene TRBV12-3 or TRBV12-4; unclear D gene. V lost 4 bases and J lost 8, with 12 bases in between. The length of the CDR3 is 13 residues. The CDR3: CASSYRPADEQFF. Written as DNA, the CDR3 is TGTGCCAGCAGTTACCGACCGGCCGATGAGCAGTTCTTC.

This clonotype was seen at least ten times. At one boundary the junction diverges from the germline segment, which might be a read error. The CDR3 sequence is CASSLGSETQYF. CDR3 bases: TGTGCTAGCAGCTTGGGGTCGGAGACCCAGTACTTC. The chain combines TRBV7-7 with TRBJ2-5; D gene ambiguous. Germline assignment: CDR1 SSHAT and CDR2 FNYEAQ (reference sequence). The CDR3 has 12 amino acids.

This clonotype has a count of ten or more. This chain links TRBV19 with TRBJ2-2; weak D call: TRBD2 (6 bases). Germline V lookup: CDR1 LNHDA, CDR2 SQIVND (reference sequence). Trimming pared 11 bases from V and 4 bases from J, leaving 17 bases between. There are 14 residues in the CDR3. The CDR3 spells CALREAPSTGELFF. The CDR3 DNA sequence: TGTGCCCTTAGGGAGGCGCCCAGCACCGGGGAGCTGTTTTTT.

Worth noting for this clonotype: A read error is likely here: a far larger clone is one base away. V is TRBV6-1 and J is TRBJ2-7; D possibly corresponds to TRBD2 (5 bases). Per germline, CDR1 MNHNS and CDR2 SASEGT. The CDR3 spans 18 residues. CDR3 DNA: TGTGCCAGCAGTAGGTCAGCCCCGGAGGTAGGGAACACCTACGGGCAGTACTTC. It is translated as CASSRSAPEVGNTYGQYF.

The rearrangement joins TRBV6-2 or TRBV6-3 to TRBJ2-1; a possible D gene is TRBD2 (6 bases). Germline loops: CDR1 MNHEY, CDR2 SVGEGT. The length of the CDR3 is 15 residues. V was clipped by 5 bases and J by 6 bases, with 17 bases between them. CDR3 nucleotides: TGTGCCAGCAGTGACCCGGGACTCGCTGTCAATGAGCAGTTCTTC. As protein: CASSDPGLAVNEQFF.

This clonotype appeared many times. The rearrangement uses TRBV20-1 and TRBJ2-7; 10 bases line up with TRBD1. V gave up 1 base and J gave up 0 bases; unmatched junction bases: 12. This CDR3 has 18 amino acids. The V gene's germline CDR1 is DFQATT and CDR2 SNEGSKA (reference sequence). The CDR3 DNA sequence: TGCAGTGCTAGAGCCGTACACACCGGGACAGGGGTCTCCTACGAGCAGTACTTC. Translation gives CSARAVHTGTGVSYEQYF.

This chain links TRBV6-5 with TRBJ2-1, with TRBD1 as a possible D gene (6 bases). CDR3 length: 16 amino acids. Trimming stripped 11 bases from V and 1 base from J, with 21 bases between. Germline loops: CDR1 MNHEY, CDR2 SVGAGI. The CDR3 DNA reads TGTGCCGGCACCCCAGACAGGTCCCCTTCCTACAATGAGCAGTTCTTC. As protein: CAGTPDRSPSYNEQFF.

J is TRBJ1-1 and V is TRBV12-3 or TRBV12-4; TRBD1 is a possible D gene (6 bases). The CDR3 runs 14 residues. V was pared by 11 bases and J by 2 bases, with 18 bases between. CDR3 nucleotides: TGTGCCGACAGTTTCGGGGGGCCCAACACTGAAGCTTTCTTT. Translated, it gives CADSFGGPNTEAFF.

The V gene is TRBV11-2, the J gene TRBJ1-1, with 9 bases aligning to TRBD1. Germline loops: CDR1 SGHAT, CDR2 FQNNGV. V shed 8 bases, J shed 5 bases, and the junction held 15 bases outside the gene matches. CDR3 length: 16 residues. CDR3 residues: CASVPGTQGAYTEAFF. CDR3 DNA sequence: TGTGCCAGCGTACCGGGAACACAGGGGGCATATACTGAAGCTTTCTTT.

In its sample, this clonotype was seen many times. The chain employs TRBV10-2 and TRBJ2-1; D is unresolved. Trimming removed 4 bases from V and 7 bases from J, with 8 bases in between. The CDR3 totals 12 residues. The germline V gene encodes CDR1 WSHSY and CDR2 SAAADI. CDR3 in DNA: TGCGCCAGCAGTGGCGTATGGAATGAGCAGTTCTTC. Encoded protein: CASSGVWNEQFF.

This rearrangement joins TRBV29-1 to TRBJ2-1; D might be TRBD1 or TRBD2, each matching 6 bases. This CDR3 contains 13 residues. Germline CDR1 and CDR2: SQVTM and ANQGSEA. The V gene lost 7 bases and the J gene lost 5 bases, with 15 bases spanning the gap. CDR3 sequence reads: CSGSSGANNEQFF. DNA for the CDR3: TGCAGCGGGAGCTCGGGGGCGAACAATGAGCAGTTCTTC.

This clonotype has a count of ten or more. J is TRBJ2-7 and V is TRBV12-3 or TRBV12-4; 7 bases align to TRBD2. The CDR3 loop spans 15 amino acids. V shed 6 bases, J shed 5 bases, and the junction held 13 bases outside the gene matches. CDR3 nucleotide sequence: TGTGCCAGCAGCGGATACCGGGACTATTCCAACGAGCAGTACTTC. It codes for CASSGYRDYSNEQYF.

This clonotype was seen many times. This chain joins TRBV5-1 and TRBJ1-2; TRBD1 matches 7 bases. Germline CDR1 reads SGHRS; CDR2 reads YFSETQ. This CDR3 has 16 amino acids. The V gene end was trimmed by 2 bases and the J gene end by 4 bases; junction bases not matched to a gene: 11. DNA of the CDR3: TGCGCCAGCAGCTTAACAGGGGACGGGATTAGCTATGGCTACACCTTC. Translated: CASSLTGDGISYGYTF. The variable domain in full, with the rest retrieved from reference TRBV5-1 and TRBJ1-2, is KAGVTQTPRYLIKTRGQQVTLSCSPISGHRSVSWYQQTPGQGLQFLFEYFSETQRNKGNFPGRFSGRQFSNSRSEMNVSTLELGDSALYLCASSLTGDGISYGYTFGSGTRLTVV.

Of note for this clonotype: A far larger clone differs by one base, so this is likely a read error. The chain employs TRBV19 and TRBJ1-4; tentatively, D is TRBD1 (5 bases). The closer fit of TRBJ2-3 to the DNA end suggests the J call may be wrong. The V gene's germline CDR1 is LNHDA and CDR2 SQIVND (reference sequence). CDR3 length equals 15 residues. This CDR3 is CASSIKSAGSDTQYF. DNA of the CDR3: TGTGCCAGTAGTATCAAGTCGGCAGGGTCAGATACGCAGTATTTT.

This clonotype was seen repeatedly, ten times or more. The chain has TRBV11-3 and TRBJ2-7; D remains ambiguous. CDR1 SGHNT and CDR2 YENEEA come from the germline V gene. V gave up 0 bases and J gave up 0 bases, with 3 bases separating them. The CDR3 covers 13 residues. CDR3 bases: TGTGCCAGCAGCTTAGAAGTCTCCTACGAGCAGTACTTC. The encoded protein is CASSLEVSYEQYF.

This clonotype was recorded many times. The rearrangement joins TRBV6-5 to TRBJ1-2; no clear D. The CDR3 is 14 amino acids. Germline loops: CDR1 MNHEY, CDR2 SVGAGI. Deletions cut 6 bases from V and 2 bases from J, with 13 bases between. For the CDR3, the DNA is TGTGCCAGCAGAAGTGGAATCTGGAACTATGGCTACACCTTC. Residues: CASRSGIWNYGYTF.